This TCR beta chain was identified during a study of blood T cell repertoires in COVID-19. The CDR3 sequence is 14 residues long. Germline V CDR1 and CDR2: SGHRS, YFSETQ. The V segment lost 4 bases and the J segment 8 bases; nucleotides outside the gene matches: 10. Only in-frame clones appear in the TCRdb table, and some are missing; sequencing was by immunoSEQ multiplex PCR. The table has around 110,000 clones, 82% seen once; the top ten hold approximately 7.9%. The chain carries TRBV5-1 and TRBJ1-2; 8 nucleotides agree with TRBD1. The receptor comes from a man between 65 and 80 years old with acute or convalescent COVID-19. Material: peripheral blood. The CDR3 DNA reads TGCGCCAGCAGCGACAACAGGGGGACGTACGGCTACACCTTC. Translation gives CASSDNRGTYGYTF.